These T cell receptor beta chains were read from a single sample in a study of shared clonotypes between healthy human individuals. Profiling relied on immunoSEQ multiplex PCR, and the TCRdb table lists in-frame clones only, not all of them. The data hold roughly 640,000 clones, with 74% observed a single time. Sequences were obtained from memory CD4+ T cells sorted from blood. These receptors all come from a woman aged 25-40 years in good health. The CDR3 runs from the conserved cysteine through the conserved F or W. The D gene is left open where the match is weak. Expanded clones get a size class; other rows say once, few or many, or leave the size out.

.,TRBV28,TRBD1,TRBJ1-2,TGTGCCAGCAGTGGGACAGTCGGTTTGTATGGCTACACCTTC,CASSGTVGLYGYTF
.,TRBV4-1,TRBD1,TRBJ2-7,TGCGCCAGCAGCCGCACCGGGACAGGGCAACACGAGCAGTACTTC,CASSRTGTGQHEQYF
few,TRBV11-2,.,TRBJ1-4,TGTGCCAGCAGCCGTCGACTCAGGGAGGGTGAAAAACTGTTTTTT,CASSRRLREGEKLFF
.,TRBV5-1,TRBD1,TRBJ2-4,TGCGCCAGCCGCACCGGGACAGGGTTTTGGAAAAACATTCAGTACTTC,CASRTGTGFWKNIQYF
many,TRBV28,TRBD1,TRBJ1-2,TGTGCCAGCAGTCCCGGGGGACAGATCTATGGCTACACCTTC,CASSPGGQIYGYTF
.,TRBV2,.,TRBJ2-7,TGTGCCAGCAGCGGATCGGGTTACTACGAGCAGTACTTC,CASSGSGYYEQYF
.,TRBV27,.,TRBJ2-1,TGTGCCAGCAGTTCCGGACTCGCATACAATGAGCAGTTCTTC,CASSSGLAYNEQFF
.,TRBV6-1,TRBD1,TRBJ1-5,TGTGCCAGCACGGTGAGGGGACAGGAAAATCAGCCCCAGCATTTT,CASTVRGQENQPQHF
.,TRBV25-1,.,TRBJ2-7,TGTGCCAGCAGTGAATCCCAGGGTTCGGCCTACGAGCAGTACTTC,CASSESQGSAYEQYF
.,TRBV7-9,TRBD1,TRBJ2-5,TGTGCCAGCAGATCCGACAGGGAAGCGGAGACCCAGTACTTC,CASRSDREAETQYF
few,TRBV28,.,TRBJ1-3,TGTGCCAGCAGTTCCTATGGGTCTGGAAACACCATATATTTT,CASSSYGSGNTIYF
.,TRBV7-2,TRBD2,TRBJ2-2,TGTGCCAGCAGCCCTCAAGCGGGAGTGAGGTTAGCCGGGGAGCTGTTTTTT,CASSPQAGVRLAGELFF
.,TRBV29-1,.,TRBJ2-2,TGCAGCGTTATGAACACCGGGGAGCTGTTTTTT,CSVMNTGELFF
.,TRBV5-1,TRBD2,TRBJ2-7,TGCGCCAGCAGCTCGGGGACTAGCGGACTCGAGCAGTACTTC,CASSSGTSGLEQYF
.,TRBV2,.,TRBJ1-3,TGTGCCAGCCGGGCACTAATCTCGGTAGGAAACACCATATATTTT,CASRALISVGNTIYF
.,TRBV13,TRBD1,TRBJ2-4,TGTGCCAGCAGCTTATTCGGGACAGGGGGAAACATTCAGTACTTC,CASSLFGTGGNIQYF
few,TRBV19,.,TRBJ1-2,TGTGCCAGTAGTACCCCGGCAAAATACTATGGCTACACCTTC,CASSTPAKYYGYTF
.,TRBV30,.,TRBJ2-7,TGTGCCTGGAGTAAAAAGGCGGTAGCCGAGCAGTACTTC,CAWSKKAVAEQYF
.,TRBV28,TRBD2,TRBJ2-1,TGTGCCAGCAGAACTCCATCTGCGGGGAGGGAACATGAGCAGTTCTTC,CASRTPSAGREHEQFF
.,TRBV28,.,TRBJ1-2,TGTGCCAGCAGTTTAGGAGGGTTGGGGGATAACTATGGCTACACCTTC,CASSLGGLGDNYGYTF
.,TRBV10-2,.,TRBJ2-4,TGCGCCAGCAGCTCAACGAAAAACATTCAGTACTTC,CASSSTKNIQYF
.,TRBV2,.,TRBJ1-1,TGTGCCAGCAGTGAAGTGCAGCCTAGTGGAGCTTTCTTT,CASSEVQPSGAFF
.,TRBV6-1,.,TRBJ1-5,TGTGCCAGCACCCCCAAGACAGGCAATCAGCCCCAGCATTTT,CASTPKTGNQPQHF
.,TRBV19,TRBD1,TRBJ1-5,TGTGCCAGTAGTACGACAGGGGGCAGGCAGCCCCAGCATTTT,CASSTTGGRQPQHF
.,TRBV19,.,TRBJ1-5,TGTGCCAGTAGTACCTACGGGTATAGCAATCAGCCCCAGCATTTT,CASSTYGYSNQPQHF
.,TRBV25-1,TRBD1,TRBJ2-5,TGTGCCAGCAGTGGGACCCGGGACAGGGGGCGGGAGACCCAGTACTTC,CASSGTRDRGRETQYF
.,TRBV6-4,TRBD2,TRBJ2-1,TGTGCCAGCAGTGAACACGTAGCGGGAGGGCCGGGTAATGAGCAGTTCTTC,CASSEHVAGGPGNEQFF
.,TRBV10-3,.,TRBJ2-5,TGTGCCATCAGTACAGCTCAAGAGACCCAGTACTTC,CAISTAQETQYF
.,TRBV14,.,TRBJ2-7,TGTGCCAGCAGCCAATTAGCCGACTACGAGCAGTACTTC,CASSQLADYEQYF
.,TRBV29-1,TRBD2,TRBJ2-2,TGCAGCGGGATGGGACTAGCGGGAGCCGGGGAGCTGTTTTTT,CSGMGLAGAGELFF